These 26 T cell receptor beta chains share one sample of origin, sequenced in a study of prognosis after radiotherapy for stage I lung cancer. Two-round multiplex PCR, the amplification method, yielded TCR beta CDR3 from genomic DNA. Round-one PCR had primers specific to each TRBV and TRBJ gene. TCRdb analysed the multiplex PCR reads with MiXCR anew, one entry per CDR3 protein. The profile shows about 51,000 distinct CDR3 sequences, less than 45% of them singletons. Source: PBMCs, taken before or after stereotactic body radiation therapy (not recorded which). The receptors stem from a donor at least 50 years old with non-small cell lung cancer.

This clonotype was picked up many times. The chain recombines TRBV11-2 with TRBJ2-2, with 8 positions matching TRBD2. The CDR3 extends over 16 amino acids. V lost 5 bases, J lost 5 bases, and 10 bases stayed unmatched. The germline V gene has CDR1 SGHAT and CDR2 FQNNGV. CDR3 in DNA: TGTGCCAGCAGCCACCGGGGGGGGAGGGGGACCGGGGAGCTGTTTTTT. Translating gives CASSHRGGRGTGELFF.

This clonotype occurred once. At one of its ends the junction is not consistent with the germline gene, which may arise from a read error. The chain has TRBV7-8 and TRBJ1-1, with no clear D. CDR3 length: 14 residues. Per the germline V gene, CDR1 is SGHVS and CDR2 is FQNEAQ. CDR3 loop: CAISLSAGKTEAFF. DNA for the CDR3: TGTGCCATCAGCTTATCCGCCGGGAAGACTGAAGCTTTCTTT.

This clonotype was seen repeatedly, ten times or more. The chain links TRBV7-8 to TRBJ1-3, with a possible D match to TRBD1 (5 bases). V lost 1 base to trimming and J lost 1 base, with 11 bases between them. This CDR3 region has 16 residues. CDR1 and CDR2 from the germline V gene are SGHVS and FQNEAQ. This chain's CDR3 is CASSLGVGGSGNTIYF. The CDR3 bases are TGTGCCAGCAGCTTAGGGGTGGGGGGTTCTGGAAACACCATATATTTT.

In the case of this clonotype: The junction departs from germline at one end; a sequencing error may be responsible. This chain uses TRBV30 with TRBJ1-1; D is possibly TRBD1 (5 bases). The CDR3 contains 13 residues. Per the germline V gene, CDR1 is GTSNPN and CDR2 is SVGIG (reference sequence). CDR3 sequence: CAWRAGCNTESFF. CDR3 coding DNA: TGTGCCTGGAGGGCAGGGTGTAACACTGAATCTTTCTTT.

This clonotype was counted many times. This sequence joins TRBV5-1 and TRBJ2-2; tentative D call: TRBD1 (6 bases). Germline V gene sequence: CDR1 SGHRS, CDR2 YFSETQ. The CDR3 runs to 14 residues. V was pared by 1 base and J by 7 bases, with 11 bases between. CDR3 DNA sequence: TGCGCCAGCAGCTTGATGGGGGACATCGGGGAGCTGTTTTTT. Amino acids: CASSLMGDIGELFF. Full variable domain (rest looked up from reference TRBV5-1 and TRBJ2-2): KAGVTQTPRYLIKTRGQQVTLSCSPISGHRSVSWYQQTPGQGLQFLFEYFSETQRNKGNFPGRFSGRQFSNSRSEMNVSTLELGDSALYLCASSLMGDIGELFFGEGSRLTVL.

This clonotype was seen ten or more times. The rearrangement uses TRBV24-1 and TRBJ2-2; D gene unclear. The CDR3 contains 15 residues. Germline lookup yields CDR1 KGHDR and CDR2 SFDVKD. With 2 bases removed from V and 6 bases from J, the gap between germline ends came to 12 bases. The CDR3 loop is CATSDYSPGSGELFF. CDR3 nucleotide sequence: TGTGCCACCAGTGATTATTCCCCCGGGTCCGGGGAGCTGTTTTTT.

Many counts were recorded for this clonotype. Here the CDR3 reads CASSLPGTATGELFF. CDR3 DNA: TGTGCCAGCAGCTTGCCCGGGACAGCCACCGGGGAGCTGTTTTTT. The rearrangement links TRBV5-4 to TRBJ2-2; the match to TRBD1 covers 7 bases. The junction had 4 bases not matched to a gene; V was cut back by 1 base and J by 4 bases. CDR1 is SGHNT and CDR2 is YYREEE in the germline V gene (reference sequence). This CDR3 contains 15 residues. Together with reference TRBV5-4 and TRBJ2-2, the CDR3 gives the full variable domain: ETGVTQSPTHLIKTRGQQVTLRCSSQSGHNTVSWYQQALGQGPQFIFQYYREEENGRGNFPPRFSGLQFPNYSSELNVNALELDDSALYLCASSLPGTATGELFFGEGSRLTVL.

CDR3 coding DNA: TGTGCCAGCAGTGTAGGGGGTGGGTCTGGCTACACCTTC. Residues: CASSVGGGSGYTF. This chain uses TRBV12-3 or TRBV12-4 with TRBJ1-2; tentative D call: TRBD1 (6 bases). This CDR3 is built from 13 residues. Trimming took 5 bases from V and 7 from J, leaving 14 bases between them.

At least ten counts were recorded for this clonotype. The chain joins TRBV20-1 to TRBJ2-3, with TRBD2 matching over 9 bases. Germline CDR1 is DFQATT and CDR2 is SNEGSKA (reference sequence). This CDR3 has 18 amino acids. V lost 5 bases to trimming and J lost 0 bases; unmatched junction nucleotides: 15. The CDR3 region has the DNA TGCAGTGCTCATGGGACAGCTAGACTAGCGGAAAGCACAGATACGCAGTATTTT. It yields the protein CSAHGTARLAESTDTQYF.

This CDR3 reads CASSLEGVSYEQYF. For the CDR3, the DNA is TGTGCCAGCAGCCTCGAAGGAGTATCCTACGAGCAGTACTTC. V is TRBV7-9 and J is TRBJ2-7; D gene unclear. The V gene's germline CDR1 is SEHNR and CDR2 FQNEAQ (reference sequence). The V gene lost 5 bases and the J gene lost 1 base, with 12 bases spanning the gap. This CDR3 is built from 14 residues. Combining the CDR3 with reference TRBV7-9 and TRBJ2-7 gives the whole variable domain DTGVSQNPRHKITKRGQNVTFRCDPISEHNRLYWYRQTLGQGPEFLTYFQNEAQLEKSRLLSDRFSAERPKGSFSTLEIQRTEQGDSAMYLCASSLEGVSYEQYFGPGTRLTVT.

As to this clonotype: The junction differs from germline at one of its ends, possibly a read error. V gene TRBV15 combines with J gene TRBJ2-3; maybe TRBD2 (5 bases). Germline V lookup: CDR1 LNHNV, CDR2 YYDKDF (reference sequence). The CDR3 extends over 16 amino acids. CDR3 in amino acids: CATSSSFSGYTYTQYF. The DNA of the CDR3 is TGTGCCACCAGCAGCTCCTTCTCGGGGTACACATATACGCAGTATTTT.

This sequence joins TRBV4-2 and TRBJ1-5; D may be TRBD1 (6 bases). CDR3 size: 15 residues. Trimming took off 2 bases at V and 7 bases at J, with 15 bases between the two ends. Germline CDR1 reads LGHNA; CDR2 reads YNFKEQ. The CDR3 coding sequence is TGTGCCAGCAGCCAAAACAGGGTTAGCGGGCAGCCCCAGCATTTT. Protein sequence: CASSQNRVSGQPQHF.

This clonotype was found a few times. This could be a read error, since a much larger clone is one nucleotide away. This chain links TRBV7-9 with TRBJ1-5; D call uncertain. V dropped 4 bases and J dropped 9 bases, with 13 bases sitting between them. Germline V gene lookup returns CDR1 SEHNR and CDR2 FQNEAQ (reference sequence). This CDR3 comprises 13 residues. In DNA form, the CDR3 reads TGTGCCAGCAGCTCAGACCTTACGGGGCCCCAGCATTTT. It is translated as CASSSDLTGPQHF.

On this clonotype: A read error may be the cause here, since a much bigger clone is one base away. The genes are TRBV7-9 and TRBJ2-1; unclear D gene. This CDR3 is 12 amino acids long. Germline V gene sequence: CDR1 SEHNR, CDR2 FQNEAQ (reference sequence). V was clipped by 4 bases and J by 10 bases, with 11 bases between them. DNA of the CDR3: TGTGCCAGCAGCTGTGACTTCAGCGAGCAGTTCTTC. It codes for CASSCDFSEQFF.

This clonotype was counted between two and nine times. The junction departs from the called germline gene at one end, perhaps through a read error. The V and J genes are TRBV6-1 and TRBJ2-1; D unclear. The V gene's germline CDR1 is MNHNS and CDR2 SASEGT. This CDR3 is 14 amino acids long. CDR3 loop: CASDDGRTYNGQFF. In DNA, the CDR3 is TGTGCCAGCGATGACGGTCGGACCTACAATGGGCAGTTCTTC.

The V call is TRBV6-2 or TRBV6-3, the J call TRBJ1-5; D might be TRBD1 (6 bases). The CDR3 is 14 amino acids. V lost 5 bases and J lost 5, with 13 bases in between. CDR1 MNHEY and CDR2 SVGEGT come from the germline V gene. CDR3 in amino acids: CASSEARGYQPQHF. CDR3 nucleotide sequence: TGTGCCAGCAGTGAGGCAAGGGGGTATCAGCCCCAGCATTTT.

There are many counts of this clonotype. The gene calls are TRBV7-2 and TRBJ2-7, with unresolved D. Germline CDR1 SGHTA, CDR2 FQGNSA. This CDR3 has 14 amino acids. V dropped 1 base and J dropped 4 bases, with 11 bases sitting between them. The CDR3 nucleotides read TGTGCCAGCAGCTTAGACCCAATAATTTACGAGCAGTACTTC. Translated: CASSLDPIIYEQYF.

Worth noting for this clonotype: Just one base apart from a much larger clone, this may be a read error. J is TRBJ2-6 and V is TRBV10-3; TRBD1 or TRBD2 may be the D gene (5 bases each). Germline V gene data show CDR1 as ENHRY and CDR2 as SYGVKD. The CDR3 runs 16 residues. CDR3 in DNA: TGTGCCATCAGTGAGTCTGAAGGAGGTGGGGCCAACGTCATGACTTTC. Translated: CAISESEGGGANVMTF.

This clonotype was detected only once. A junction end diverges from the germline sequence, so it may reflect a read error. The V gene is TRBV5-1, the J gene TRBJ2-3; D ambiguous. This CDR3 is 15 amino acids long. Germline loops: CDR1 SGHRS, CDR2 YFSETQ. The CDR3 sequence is CASSLPGPSTDTQYF. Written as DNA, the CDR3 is TGCGCAAGCAGCTTGCCGGGTCCTAGCACAGATACGCAGTATTTT.

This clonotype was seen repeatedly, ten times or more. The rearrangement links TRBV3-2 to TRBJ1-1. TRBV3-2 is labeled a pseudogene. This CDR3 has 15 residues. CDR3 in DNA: TGTGCCAGCAGCCAATTAAAGTTGATGAACACTGAAGCTTTCTTT. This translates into CASSQLKLMNTEAFF.

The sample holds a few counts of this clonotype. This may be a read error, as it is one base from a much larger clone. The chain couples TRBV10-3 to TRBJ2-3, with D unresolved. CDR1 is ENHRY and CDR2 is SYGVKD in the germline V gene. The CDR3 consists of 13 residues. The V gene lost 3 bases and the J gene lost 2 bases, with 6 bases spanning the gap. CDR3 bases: TGTGCCATCAGTGAACCACTCACAGATACGCAGTATTTT. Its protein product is CAISEPLTDTQYF.

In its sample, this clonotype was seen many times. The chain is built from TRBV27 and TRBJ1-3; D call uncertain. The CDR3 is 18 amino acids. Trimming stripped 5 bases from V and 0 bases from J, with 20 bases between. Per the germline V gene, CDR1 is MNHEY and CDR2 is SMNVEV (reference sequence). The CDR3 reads CASSPFGEGRISGNTIYF. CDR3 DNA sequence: TGTGCCAGCAGTCCCTTCGGGGAGGGAAGAATCTCTGGAAACACCATATATTTT.

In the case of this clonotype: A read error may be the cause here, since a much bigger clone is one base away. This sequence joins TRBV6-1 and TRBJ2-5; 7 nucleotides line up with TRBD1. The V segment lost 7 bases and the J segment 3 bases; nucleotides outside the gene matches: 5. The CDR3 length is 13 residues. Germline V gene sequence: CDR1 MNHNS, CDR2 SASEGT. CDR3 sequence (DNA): TGTGCCAGCATCCCGGGACAGAAAGAGACCCAGTACTTC. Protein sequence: CASIPGQKETQYF.

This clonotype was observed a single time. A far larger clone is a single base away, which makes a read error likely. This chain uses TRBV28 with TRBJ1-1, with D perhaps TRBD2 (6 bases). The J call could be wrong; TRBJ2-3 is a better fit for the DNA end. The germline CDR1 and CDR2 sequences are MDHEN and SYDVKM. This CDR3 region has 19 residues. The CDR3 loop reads CASSFPGHHSGEEAYTQYF. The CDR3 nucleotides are TGTGCCAGCAGTTTCCCAGGACATCATAGCGGAGAGGAGGCATATACGCAGTATTTT.

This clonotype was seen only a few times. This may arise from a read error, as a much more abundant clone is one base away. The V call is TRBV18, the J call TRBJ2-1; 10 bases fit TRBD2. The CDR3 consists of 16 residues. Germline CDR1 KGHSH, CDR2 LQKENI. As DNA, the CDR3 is TGTGCCAACTCACCATTAGCTAGCGGGGGTGAGGGTGAGCAGTTCTTC. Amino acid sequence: CANSPLASGGEGEQFF. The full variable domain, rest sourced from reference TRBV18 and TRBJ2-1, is NAGVMQNPRHLVRRRGQEARLRCSPMKGHSHVYWYRQLPEEGLKFMVYLQKENIIDESGMPKERFSAEFPKEGPSILRIQQVVRGDSAAYFCANSPLASGGEGEQFFGPGTRLTVL.

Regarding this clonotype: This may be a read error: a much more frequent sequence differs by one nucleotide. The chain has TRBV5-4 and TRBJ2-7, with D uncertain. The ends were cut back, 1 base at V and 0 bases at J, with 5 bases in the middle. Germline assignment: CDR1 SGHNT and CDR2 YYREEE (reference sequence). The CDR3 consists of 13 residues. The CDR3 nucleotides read TGTGCCAGCAGCTTGCGGAACTCCTACGAGCAGTACTTC. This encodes CASSLRNSYEQYF. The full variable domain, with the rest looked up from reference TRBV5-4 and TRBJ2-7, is ETGVTQSPTHLIKTRGQQVTLRCSSQSGHNTVSWYQQALGQGPQFIFQYYREEENGRGNFPPRFSGLQFPNYSSELNVNALELDDSALYLCASSLRNSYEQYFGPGTRLTVT.